This TCR beta chain was recorded in a study of CD8+ T cells in alopecia areata. Whole-study context: Treated patients received oral tofacitinib, 5 to 10 mg twice daily.

Sample treatment: oral pan-JAK inhibitor, 5-10 mg twice daily. Lesional scalp tissue (obtained by punch biopsy) and peripheral blood were collected from alopecia areata patients. To note about this clone: Its target is unknown.

The V end lost 6 bases, the J end lost 1 base, and 14 bases lay between the germline ends. Germline V lookup: CDR1 SGHNT, CDR2 YYREEE (reference sequence). The CDR3 length is 14 residues. Extracted from the samples, RNA was reverse transcribed into cDNA to serve as the sequencing template. Assay: immunoSEQ multiplex PCR; the TCRdb copy retains only in-frame clones and omits some. This sample has about 64,000 clones, with about half found just once. Study findings and constraints: Normal scalp showed lower clonality than lesional scalp, especially alopecia totalis/universalis. During tofacitinib treatment, many expanded lesional clones remained in scalp and blood.

The source is a human donor with alopecia areata. The specimen comprised CD8+ T cells sorted from blood, sampled around week 36, from a patient treated with tofacitinib. The rearrangement links TRBV5-4 to TRBJ2-7; possible D gene TRBD2, 6 bases. CDR3 loop: CASKVTGESYEQYF. The CDR3, as DNA: TGTGCCAGCAAGGTGACGGGAGAGTCCTACGAGCAGTACTTC.